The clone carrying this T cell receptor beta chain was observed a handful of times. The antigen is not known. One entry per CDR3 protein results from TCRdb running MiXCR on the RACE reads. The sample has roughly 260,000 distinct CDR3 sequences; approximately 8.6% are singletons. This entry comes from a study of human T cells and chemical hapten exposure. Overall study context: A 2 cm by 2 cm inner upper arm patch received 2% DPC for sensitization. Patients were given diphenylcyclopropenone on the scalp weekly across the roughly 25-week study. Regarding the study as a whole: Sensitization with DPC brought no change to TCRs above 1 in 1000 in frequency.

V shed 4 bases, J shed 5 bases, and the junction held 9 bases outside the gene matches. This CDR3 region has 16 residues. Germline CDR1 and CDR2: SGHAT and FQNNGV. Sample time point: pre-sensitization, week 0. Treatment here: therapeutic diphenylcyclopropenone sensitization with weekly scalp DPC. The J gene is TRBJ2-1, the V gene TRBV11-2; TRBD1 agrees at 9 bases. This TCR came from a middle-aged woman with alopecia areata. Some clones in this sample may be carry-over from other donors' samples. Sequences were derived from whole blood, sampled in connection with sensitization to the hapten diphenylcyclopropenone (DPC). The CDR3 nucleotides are TGTGCCAGCAGCTACAACGCGGGACAGGGCAACAATGAGCAGTTCTTC. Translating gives CASSYNAGQGNNEQFF.